These T cell receptor beta chains were read from a single sample in a study of CD8 T cells in Susac syndrome. TCRdb ran MiXCR on the immunoSEQ multiplex PCR reads and lists one entry per CDR3 protein. The repertoire holds more than 95,000 distinct CDR3 sequences, with around 94% as singletons. The sample comprised CD8+ T cells from PBMCs. The receptors derive from a human donor with Susac syndrome. Both conserved end residues are part of each CDR3. A D gene is named only where the DNA matches it firmly. Where a row states a size, it is once, few, many or the class of an expanded clone; other rows omit it.

NA,TRBJ2-5,NA,TRBV30,TGTGCCTGGAGTGAAGGCAGGGCGGAGACCCAGTACTTC,CAWSEGRAETQYF
NA,TRBJ1-1,NA,TRBV7-2,TGTGCCAGCAGCTTAGTAAGCGGAACTGAAGCTTTCTTT,CASSLVSGTEAFF
NA,TRBJ2-7,TRBD2,TRBV19,TGTGCCAGTAGTATAGGGTGGAGGACTAGCGGGAGCTACGAGCAGTACTTC,CASSIGWRTSGSYEQYF
few,TRBJ2-6,NA,TRBV5-1,TGCGCCAGCAGCTTGACATATTCTGGGGCCAACGTCCTGACTTTC,CASSLTYSGANVLTF
NA,TRBJ2-7,TRBD1,TRBV27,TGTGCCAGCAGCCACGCCCCCGAGACAGGGTCGTCTGAGCAGTACTTC,CASSHAPETGSSEQYF
once,TRBJ2-3,TRBD2,TRBV4-2,TGTGCCAGCAGCCTATCCGGAGGCGGGGGGTCCACAGATACGCAGTATTTT,CASSLSGGGGSTDTQYF
NA,TRBJ1-1,NA,TRBV24-1,TGTGCCACCAGTGTCCCCATTGGGAACACTGAAGCTTTCTTT,CATSVPIGNTEAFF
NA,TRBJ2-2,NA,TRBV14,TGTGCCAGCAGCCGGTCCGGGACCAGGCACACCGGGGAGCTGTTTTTT,CASSRSGTRHTGELFF
few,TRBJ1-1,NA,TRBV6-2/TRBV6-3,TGTGCCAGCACTCCATTCAGGGAGTACACTGAAGCTTTCTTT,CASTPFREYTEAFF
NA,TRBJ2-7,NA,TRBV5-1,TGCGCCAGCAGCTTGGGGGAAAACCCTTACGAGCAGTACTTC,CASSLGENPYEQYF
once,TRBJ2-5,TRBD2,TRBV12-3/TRBV12-4,TGTGCCAGCAGCCCTGGGGCTAGCGGGGGGGAAGAGACCCAGTACTTC,CASSPGASGGEETQYF
NA,TRBJ2-5,TRBD1,TRBV15,TGTGCCACCAGCGACAGGGGGTTGGAAGAGACCCAGTACTTC,CATSDRGLEETQYF
NA,TRBJ2-3,NA,TRBV20-1,TGCAGTGCTCCCTCCGGGACGGGAGACTTTAGCACAGATACGCAGTATTTT,CSAPSGTGDFSTDTQYF
NA,TRBJ2-2,NA,TRBV5-6,TGTGCCAGCAGCTATATTGGCAGGGGCGGGGAGCTGTTTTTT,CASSYIGRGGELFF
NA,TRBJ1-5,TRBD1,TRBV12-3/TRBV12-4,TGTGCCAGCAGCCCAGGGCCCGGGACAGGGGGCGGGCAGCCCCAGCATTTT,CASSPGPGTGGGQPQHF
NA,TRBJ2-2,TRBD1,TRBV29-1,TGCAGCGTTGATCGTGAGGGGGCGCGCGGGGAGCTGTTTTTT,CSVDREGARGELFF
NA,TRBJ2-2,NA,TRBV30,TGTGCCTGGACCCTGGGGAGCGGAGGCCCGATGGCTTTT,CAWTLGSGGPMAF
NA,TRBJ1-1,TRBD1,TRBV7-2,TGTGCCAGCAGCTTCTACAGGGGGCCGGTGAACACTGAAGCTTTCTTT,CASSFYRGPVNTEAFF
NA,TRBJ1-2,NA,TRBV5-6,TGTGCCAGCAGCCCCTGGGGGGGGACGGGCTACACCTTC,CASSPWGGTGYTF
NA,TRBJ2-7,NA,TRBV7-2,TGTGCCAGCAGCTCCAGGACAGCCGCCTACGAGCAGTACTTC,CASSSRTAAYEQYF
NA,TRBJ2-7,TRBD2,TRBV11-2,TGTGCCAGCAGCTGGAGCGGGGGCCCCGAAACGCACTACGAGCAGTACTTC,CASSWSGGPETHYEQYF
NA,TRBJ2-5,NA,TRBV12-5,TGTGCTAGTGTAATGGGGAGACAAGAGACCCAGTACTTC,CASVMGRQETQYF
NA,TRBJ2-7,TRBD2,TRBV20-1,TGCAGTGCTAAGGGACTAGCCGACTACGAGCAGTACTTC,CSAKGLADYEQYF
NA,TRBJ2-5,NA,TRBV19,TGTGCCAGTAGTATAACATCCCTGGGAGAGACCCAGTACTTC,CASSITSLGETQYF
NA,TRBJ1-2,TRBD1,TRBV12-3/TRBV12-4,TGTGCCAGCAGTCCATTTGGGACAGGGGATATCTCTGGCTACACCTTC,CASSPFGTGDISGYTF
NA,TRBJ2-7,NA,TRBV12-3/TRBV12-4,TGTGCCAGCAGAGGCCGTTACGAGCAGTACTTC,CASRGRYEQYF
NA,TRBJ2-3,NA,TRBV5-6,TGTGCCAGCAGGCTCCACGGGTCAGGCACAGATACGCAGTATTTT,CASRLHGSGTDTQYF
NA,TRBJ1-6,NA,TRBV7-8,TGTGCCAGCAGCCGAGGGGACCTGGGTTCACCCCTCCACTTT,CASSRGDLGSPLHF
NA,TRBJ1-2,TRBD1,TRBV29-1,TGCAGCGTTGAAAAAGCGGGACAGGTCGAGAGGGGGGGCTACACCTTC,CSVEKAGQVERGGYTF
NA,TRBJ1-5,TRBD1,TRBV18,TGTGCCAGCTCACCGACAGGGGGCACAAATCAGCCCCAGCATTTT,CASSPTGGTNQPQHF
NA,TRBJ2-7,NA,TRBV9,TGTGCCAGCAGCCCCAGGGGCAGGCGTTACGAGCAGTACTTC,CASSPRGRRYEQYF
NA,TRBJ1-4,NA,TRBV15,TGTGCCACCAGGACTGGGGGGGCCCACGGGCTTGAAAAACTGTTTTTT,CATRTGGAHGLEKLFF
NA,TRBJ2-2,NA,TRBV18,TGTGCCAGCTCCCCCGGGACTGGGAACACCGGGGAGCTGTTTTTT,CASSPGTGNTGELFF
NA,TRBJ2-7,TRBD1,TRBV30,TGTGCCTGGGCACAGGGGGGTTACGAGCAGTACTTC,CAWAQGGYEQYF
NA,TRBJ1-2,TRBD1,TRBV9,TGTGCCAGCAGCGTAGGGACAGGGGGCAACTATGGCTACACCTTC,CASSVGTGGNYGYTF
NA,TRBJ2-1,TRBD2,TRBV6-4,TGTGCCAGCAGTGAGACTAGCGGGAGATACAATGAGCAGTTCTTC,CASSETSGRYNEQFF
NA,TRBJ2-7,NA,TRBV10-2,TGCGCCAGCAGTGAGTCGAGGTTCAGGGCCGAGCAGTACTTC,CASSESRFRAEQYF
NA,TRBJ2-1,TRBD2,TRBV2,TGTGCCAGCCAGGCGGGGGGGAGCTCCTACAATGAGCAGTTCTTC,CASQAGGSSYNEQFF
once,TRBJ2-7,NA,TRBV30,TGTGCCTGGGCGGGACATCTATGGAGCTCCTACGAGCAGTACTTC,CAWAGHLWSSYEQYF
once,TRBJ1-2,NA,TRBV20-1,TGCAGCGTACTTAGAAGAGAGTATGGCTACACCTTC,CSVLRREYGYTF
NA,TRBJ2-5,TRBD2,TRBV12-3/TRBV12-4,TGTGCCAGCAGCACGGGGGGACCGTCCTTACAAGAGACCCAGTACTTC,CASSTGGPSLQETQYF
NA,TRBJ1-2,NA,TRBV12-3/TRBV12-4,TGTGCCAGCAGTTTAGCGCTAATGGAAATTGGTGGCTACACCTTC,CASSLALMEIGGYTF
NA,TRBJ1-1,TRBD1,TRBV12-5,TGTGCTAGTGGTTTGGGGACAGGGACGAACACTGAAGCTTTCTTT,CASGLGTGTNTEAFF
NA,TRBJ1-3,NA,TRBV20-1,TGCAGTGCTAGTTACAACCCCTCTGGAAACACCATATATTTT,CSASYNPSGNTIYF
few,TRBJ2-1,TRBD1,TRBV6-5,TGTGCCAGCAGTTTGACAGGGAGCTCCTACAATGAGCAGTTCTTC,CASSLTGSSYNEQFF
once,TRBJ2-7,TRBD1,TRBV7-9,TGTGCCAGCAGCACGCCGCAGGGGGCCCACGAGCAGTACTTC,CASSTPQGAHEQYF
NA,TRBJ2-1,NA,TRBV12-3/TRBV12-4,TGTGCCAGCAGTTTCGGTGGGGGGACCTACAATGAGCAGTTCTTC,CASSFGGGTYNEQFF
NA,TRBJ2-1,TRBD1,TRBV29-1,TGCAGCGTAACTTTGACAGGGTACTACAATGAGCAGTTCTTC,CSVTLTGYYNEQFF
NA,TRBJ2-7,NA,TRBV15,TGTGCCACCAGCAGGGGCTTTGAGGGAACAAACTACGAGCAGTACTTC,CATSRGFEGTNYEQYF
NA,TRBJ1-1,NA,TRBV4-3,TGCGCCAGCAGCCCCAATCCTAACTTCCTAATGAACACTGAAGCTTTCTTT,CASSPNPNFLMNTEAFF
NA,TRBJ2-5,NA,TRBV20-1,TGCAGTGCTAAGGCCCCATTTAGCAGGCTCCCTCCGGAGACCCAGTACTTC,CSAKAPFSRLPPETQYF
NA,TRBJ1-3,NA,TRBV7-9,TGTGCCAGCAGCCCAAGGGGGGACCACACCATATATTTT,CASSPRGDHTIYF
once,TRBJ2-2,NA,TRBV29-1,TGCAGCGTTGAAGATGGGAAGGACGGGGCCGGGGAGCTGTTTTTT,CSVEDGKDGAGELFF
NA,TRBJ2-2,TRBD1,TRBV12-3/TRBV12-4,TGTGCCAGCAGTTCAGGGGGCACCGGGGAGCTGTTTTTT,CASSSGGTGELFF
once,TRBJ2-1,NA,TRBV15,TGTGCCACCAGCAGAGATTTTGAAGGGGGCAATGAGCAGTTCTTC,CATSRDFEGGNEQFF
NA,TRBJ2-3,NA,TRBV9,TGTGCCAGCAGCGACCCGGACCTCTCTCTAACAGATACGCAGTATTTT,CASSDPDLSLTDTQYF
NA,TRBJ2-5,TRBD2,TRBV3-1,TGTGCCAGCAGCTTGACTAGCGGGACGGGGGAGACCCAGTACTTC,CASSLTSGTGETQYF
once,TRBJ1-1,NA,TRBV6-5,TGTGCCAGCAGCGCCCAACCTGCTAGGGGTGATCTCTTT,CASSAQPARGDLF
NA,TRBJ2-3,NA,TRBV11-2,TGTGCCAGCAGCTTTTGGGCGAGGACTAGCACAGATACGCAGTATTTT,CASSFWARTSTDTQYF